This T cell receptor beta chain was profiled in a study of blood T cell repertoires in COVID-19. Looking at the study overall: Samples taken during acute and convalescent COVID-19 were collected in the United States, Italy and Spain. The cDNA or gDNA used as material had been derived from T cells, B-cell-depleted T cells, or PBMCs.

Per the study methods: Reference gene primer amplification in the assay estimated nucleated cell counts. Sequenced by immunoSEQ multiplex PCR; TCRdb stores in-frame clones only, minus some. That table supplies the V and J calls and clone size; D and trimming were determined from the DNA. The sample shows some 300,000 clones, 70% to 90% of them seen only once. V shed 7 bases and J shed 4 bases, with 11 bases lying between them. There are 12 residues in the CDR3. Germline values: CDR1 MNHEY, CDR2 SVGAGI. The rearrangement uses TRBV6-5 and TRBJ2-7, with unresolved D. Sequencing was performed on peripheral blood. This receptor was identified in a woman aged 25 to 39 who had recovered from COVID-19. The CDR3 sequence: CASISGGYEQYF. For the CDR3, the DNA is TGTGCCAGCATCTCAGGTGGATACGAGCAGTACTTC.